This T cell receptor beta chain was sequenced in a study of post-analysis software for immune sequencing data. Study-level results: Samples from one preparation batch, clustered by F measure, grouped strongly together. When patients were compared with controls, roughly five TRBV segments were more frequent, TRBV5-6, TRBV5-1 and TRBV20-1 among them.

The germline V gene has CDR1 SGHKS and CDR2 YYEKEE (reference sequence). Trimming cost V 5 bases and J 2 bases, with 14 bases left between them. The CDR3 is 14 amino acids. Every TCR beta cDNA library bore unique molecular identifiers. TCRdb reprocessed the PCR reads with MiXCR, giving one entry per CDR3 protein. The repertoire holds 750,000 to 950,000 distinct CDR3 sequences, with approximately 53% as singletons. As concerns this clonotype: Its antigen is not known.

The clonotype originates from a girl between 5 and 17 years old with multiple sclerosis. Input material: blood. This chain joins TRBV5-5 and TRBJ2-7; possibly TRBD2 for D (6 bases). The CDR3 region is CASSWDLTAYEQYF. For the CDR3, the DNA is TGTGCCAGCAGTTGGGACTTGACGGCCTACGAGCAGTACTTC.